This TCR beta chain came from a study of blood T cell repertoires in COVID-19. Study summary: Material from acute and convalescent COVID-19 was sourced from the United States, Italy and Spain. From T cells, B-cell-depleted T cells, or PBMCs came the material, which was cDNA or gDNA.

The CDR3 contains 12 residues. From germline, CDR1 is LGHDT and CDR2 YNNKEL (reference sequence). The ends were cut back, 5 bases at V and 8 bases at J, with 9 bases in the middle. Methods used by the authors: From reference gene primer amplification, estimates of nucleated cell counts were derived. Repertoires were generated with immunoSEQ multiplex PCR, while TCRdb's copy carries only in-frame clones and drops some. V, J and clone size were drawn from that table, and D and trimming were deduced from the DNA. The sample consists of about 20,000 clones, 80% to 95% of them appearing once. J is TRBJ1-4 and V is TRBV3-1 (or the pseudogene TRBV3-2); tentatively, D is TRBD1 (5 bases). This receptor was identified in a man between 65 and 85 years old with active COVID-19. Material for sequencing was peripheral blood. CDR3 region: CASSVSGEKLFF. The CDR3 DNA reads as TGTGCCAGCAGCGTCTCAGGGGAAAAACTGTTTTTT.